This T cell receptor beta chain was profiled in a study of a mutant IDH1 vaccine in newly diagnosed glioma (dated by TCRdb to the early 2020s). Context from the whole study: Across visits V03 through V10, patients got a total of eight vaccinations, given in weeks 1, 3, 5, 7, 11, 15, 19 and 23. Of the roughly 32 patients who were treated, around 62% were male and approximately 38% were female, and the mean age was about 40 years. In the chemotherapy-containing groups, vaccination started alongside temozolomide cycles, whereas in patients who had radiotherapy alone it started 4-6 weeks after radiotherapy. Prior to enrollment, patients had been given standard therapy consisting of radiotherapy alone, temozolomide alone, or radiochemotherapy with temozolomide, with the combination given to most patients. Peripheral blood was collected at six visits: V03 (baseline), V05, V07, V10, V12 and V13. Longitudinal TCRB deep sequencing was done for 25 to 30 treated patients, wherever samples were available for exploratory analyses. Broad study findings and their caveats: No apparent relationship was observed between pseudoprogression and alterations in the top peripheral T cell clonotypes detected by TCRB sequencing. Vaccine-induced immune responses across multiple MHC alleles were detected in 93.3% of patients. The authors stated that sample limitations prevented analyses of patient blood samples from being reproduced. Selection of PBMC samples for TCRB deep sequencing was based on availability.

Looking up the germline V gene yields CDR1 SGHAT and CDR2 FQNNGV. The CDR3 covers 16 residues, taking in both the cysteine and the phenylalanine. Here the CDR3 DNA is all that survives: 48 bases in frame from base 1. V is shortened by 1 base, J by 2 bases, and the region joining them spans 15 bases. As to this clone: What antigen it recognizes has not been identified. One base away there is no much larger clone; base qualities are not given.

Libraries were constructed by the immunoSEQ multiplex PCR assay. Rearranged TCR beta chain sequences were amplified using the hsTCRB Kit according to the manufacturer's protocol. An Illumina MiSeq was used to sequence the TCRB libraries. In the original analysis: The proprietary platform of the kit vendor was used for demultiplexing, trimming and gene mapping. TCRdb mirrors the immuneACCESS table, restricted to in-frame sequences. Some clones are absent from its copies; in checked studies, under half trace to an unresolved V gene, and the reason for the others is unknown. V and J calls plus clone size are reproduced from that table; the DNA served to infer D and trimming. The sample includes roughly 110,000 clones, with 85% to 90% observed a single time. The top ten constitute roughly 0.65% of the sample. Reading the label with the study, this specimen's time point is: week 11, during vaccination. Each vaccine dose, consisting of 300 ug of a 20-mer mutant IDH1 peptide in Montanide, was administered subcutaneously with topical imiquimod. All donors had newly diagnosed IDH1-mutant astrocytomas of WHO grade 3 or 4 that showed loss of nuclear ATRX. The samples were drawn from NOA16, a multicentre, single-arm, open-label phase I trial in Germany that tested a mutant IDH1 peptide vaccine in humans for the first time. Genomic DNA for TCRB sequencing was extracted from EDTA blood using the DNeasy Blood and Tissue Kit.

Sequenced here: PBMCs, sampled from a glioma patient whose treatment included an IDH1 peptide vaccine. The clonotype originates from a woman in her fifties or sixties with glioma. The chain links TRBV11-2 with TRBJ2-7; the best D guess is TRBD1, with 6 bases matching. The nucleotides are TGTGCCAGCAGCTTAGCCGTCACAGGGATCGCCTACGAGCAGTACTTC. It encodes CASSLAVTGIAYEQYF.